These T cell receptor beta chains were read from a single sample in a study of CD8 T cells in ankylosing spondylitis. From the 5' RACE reads, TCRdb called clonotypes with MiXCR, one entry per CDR3 protein. The top ten clones hold approximately 1% of a sample with roughly 440,000 distinct CDR3 sequences, approximately 17% of them seen once. Sequencing was performed on blood, either unsorted or a sorted T cell fraction (not recorded which). These receptors came from a male donor with ankylosing spondylitis. Each CDR3 is given with its conserved first and last residue. The D gene is left open where the match is weak. Size tells how often a clone was seen (once, few, many) or the class of an expanded clone, and some rows leave it out.

once,TRBD1,TRBV6-1,TRBJ1-1,TGTGCCAGCAGACCTCCTTCGACAGGGCAGTTCGGGGAAGCTTTCTTT,CASRPPSTGQFGEAFF
-,TRBD1,TRBV7-2,TRBJ2-2,TGTGCCAGCAGCCGGGGACAGTTCACCGGGGAGCTGTTTTTT,CASSRGQFTGELFF
-,-,TRBV9,TRBJ2-1,TGTGCCAGCAGCGTCCCGGGTGGGAATGAGGAGTTCTTC,CASSVPGGNEEFF
-,-,TRBV3-1,TRBJ2-5,TGTGCCAGCAGCCAAGAGTGGACGTCTGTTAGTTTTGGGGCCCAGTACTTC,CASSQEWTSVSFGAQYF
-,-,TRBV28,TRBJ2-3,TGTGCCAGCAGTTCCTCTTCTAGCGCCTCTAGCACAGATACGCAGTATTTT,CASSSSSSASSTDTQYF
-,TRBD2,TRBV5-1,TRBJ2-1,TGCGCCAGCATTAGCGGGGGGGCAGGGAATGAGCAGTTCTTC,CASISGGAGNEQFF
-,-,TRBV5-6,TRBJ2-7,TGTGCCAGCAGCTTGGCAGGGCGGCAGTACGAGCAGTACTTC,CASSLAGRQYEQYF
-,TRBD2,TRBV4-1,TRBJ2-7,TGCGCCAGCAGCCCTAGACAAGCGGGGCCAAGCTCCTACGAGCAGTACTTC,CASSPRQAGPSSYEQYF
-,-,TRBV6-1,TRBJ1-4,TGTGCCAGCAGTCTCAGACGGACGTCCCTCGGTGAAAAACTGTTTTTT,CASSLRRTSLGEKLFF
few,TRBD1,TRBV12-3/TRBV12-4,TRBJ2-5,TGTGCCAGCACCTCGAACAGGGGAGAAGAGACCCAGTACTTC,CASTSNRGEETQYF
-,-,TRBV29-1,TRBJ1-3,TGCAGCGTTGCAGCAGGGGCAACCGGAAACACCATATATTTT,CSVAAGATGNTIYF
many,TRBD1,TRBV12-3/TRBV12-4,TRBJ1-1,TGTGCCAGCAGTTCCCCCCTAGGGGGCCTGGACACTGAAGCTTTCTTT,CASSSPLGGLDTEAFF
many,TRBD1,TRBV15,TRBJ1-6,TGTGCCACCAGCAGAGAAGTCGGGACAGGGAATAGTTCACCCCTCCACTTT,CATSREVGTGNSSPLHF
-,-,TRBV18,TRBJ2-3,TGTGCCAGCTCAGCGAAAGCAGATACGCAGTATTTT,CASSAKADTQYF
-,-,TRBV4-1,TRBJ2-1,TGCGCCAGCAGCCCAGGAGCGGGCGCCTACAATGAGCAGTTCTTC,CASSPGAGAYNEQFF
-,TRBD1,TRBV5-5,TRBJ2-7,TGTGCCAGCAGCCTCCGGGACAGGTTAACCTACGAGCAGTACTTC,CASSLRDRLTYEQYF
-,-,TRBV6-2/TRBV6-3,TRBJ2-1,TGTGCCAGCTCCATAACCTACAATGAGCAGTTCTTC,CASSITYNEQFF
-,-,TRBV20-1,TRBJ1-1,TGCAGTCCTACCTCGCGGGGTAGAGACACTGAAGCTTTCTTT,CSPTSRGRDTEAFF
-,-,TRBV9,TRBJ1-3,TGTGCCAGCAGCATCCCCGCCCCAACGGCGGGAAACACCATATATTTT,CASSIPAPTAGNTIYF
-,-,TRBV2,TRBJ1-1,TGTGCCAGCAGCATCAAAGGGTTGAACACTGAAGCTTTCTTT,CASSIKGLNTEAFF
many,-,TRBV29-1,TRBJ2-5,TGCAGCGTTGACGCGGGATTCCAAGAGACCCAGTACTTC,CSVDAGFQETQYF
many,-,TRBV5-1,TRBJ2-1,TGCGCCAGCAGCTTGGCTTCAGGAGTTCGGAATGAGCAGTTCTTC,CASSLASGVRNEQFF
many,-,TRBV5-1,TRBJ1-1,TGCGCCAGCAGCTCCCTCGACAGTAGAATGAACACTGAAGCTTTCTTT,CASSSLDSRMNTEAFF
-,-,TRBV2,TRBJ2-1,TGTGCCAGCAGGAAAGGTTCTTACAATGAGCAGTTCTTC,CASRKGSYNEQFF
-,-,TRBV6-2/TRBV6-3,TRBJ1-1,TGTGCCAGCAGTTACGAGACAGACACTGAAGCTTTCTTT,CASSYETDTEAFF
-,TRBD2,TRBV12-3/TRBV12-4,TRBJ2-7,TGTGCCAGCAGTTTGTTTTCTGGGCGGGGAGGGGAGCAGTACTTC,CASSLFSGRGGEQYF
few,TRBD2,TRBV10-3,TRBJ2-1,TGTGCCATCAGGACTAGCGGGGGCGATGAGCAGTTCTTC,CAIRTSGGDEQFF
-,-,TRBV20-1,TRBJ2-3,TGCAGTGCCGGCCAGGGGGGAGGTCTCCTAAGCACAGATACGCAGTATTTT,CSAGQGGGLLSTDTQYF
many,-,TRBV12-3/TRBV12-4,TRBJ2-5,TGTGCCAGCAGTCTCTACGGGGGCGGCGAGACCCAGTACTTC,CASSLYGGGETQYF
-,TRBD1,TRBV7-6,TRBJ2-2,TGTGCCAGCAGCTTAGCGACAGGGATTTCGGACACCGGGGAGCTGTTTTTT,CASSLATGISDTGELFF
-,TRBD1,TRBV9,TRBJ1-1,TGTGCCAGCAGCGTTACGGACAGGGTTGATACTGAAGCTTTCTTT,CASSVTDRVDTEAFF
few,TRBD2,TRBV4-1,TRBJ2-3,TGCGCCAGCAGCCAAGATCTGCGGGGGAGCACAGATACGCAGTATTTT,CASSQDLRGSTDTQYF
-,-,TRBV11-2,TRBJ1-1,TGTGCCAGCAGCTTAGATGGTGGGGCTGAAGCTTTCTTT,CASSLDGGAEAFF
few,-,TRBV6-1,TRBJ2-4,TGTGCCAGCAGTGCCTCCCCGGGTAACATTCAGTACTTC,CASSASPGNIQYF
few,TRBD2,TRBV9,TRBJ2-1,TGTGCCAGCAGCGTAGCTCCAAGACTAGCGGAAAATGAGCAGTTCTTC,CASSVAPRLAENEQFF